Each of the 30 T cell receptor beta chains below was sequenced from the same sample in a study of cytomegalovirus exposure and HLA in healthy donors. Primers for the PCR totalled 60 Vbeta and 13 Jbeta. Sequencing used immunoSEQ multiplex PCR; TCRdb keeps in-frame clones, though not all of them. The sample lists 100,000 to 150,000 clones, approximately 71% occurring once. What was sequenced was PBMCs. The source is a woman aged 45-59 years in good health and CMV-seronegative.

The J gene is TRBJ1-1, the V gene TRBV10-3; TRBD1 might be the D (6 bases). Germline V gives CDR1 ENHRY, CDR2 SYGVKD. V was clipped by 0 bases and J by 1 base, with 12 bases between them. The CDR3 consists of 16 residues. The CDR3 DNA follows: TGTGCCATCAGTGAGTCCTGGCAACAGGGGAACACTGAAGCTTTCTTT. This sequence encodes CAISESWQQGNTEAFF.

CDR3 in amino acids: CASRGRLQPQHF. DNA for the CDR3: TGTGCCAGCAGGGGGAGACTACAGCCCCAGCATTTT. The chain uses TRBV28 and TRBJ1-5; no reliable D call. Trimming removed 6 bases at V and 7 bases at J, with 10 bases between. There are 12 residues in the CDR3. Germline-derived CDR1 and CDR2 are MDHEN and SYDVKM.

The V and J genes are TRBV5-1 and TRBJ1-1; D possibly corresponds to TRBD1 (5 bases). The CDR3 length is 13 residues. V was shortened by 4 bases and J by 1 base, with 8 bases between the two germline ends. CDR1 is SGHRS and CDR2 is YFSETQ in the germline V gene. CDR3 protein: CASSGGTNTEAFF. CDR3 nucleotides: TGCGCCAGCAGCGGGGGGACGAACACTGAAGCTTTCTTT.

This sequence joins TRBV9 and TRBJ1-1, with D perhaps TRBD1 (5 bases). V was shortened by 3 bases and J by 1 base, with 7 bases between the two germline ends. Germline CDR1 and CDR2: SGDLS and YYNGEE. This CDR3 is built from 13 residues. The CDR3, as DNA: TGTGCCAGCAGCGCGCAGGGGAACACTGAAGCTTTCTTT. It specifies CASSAQGNTEAFF. The full variable domain, its missing parts supplied by reference TRBV9 and TRBJ1-1, is DSGVTQTPKHLITATGQRVTLRCSPRSGDLSVYWYQQSLDQGLQFLIQYYNGEERAKGNILERFSAQQFPDLHSELNLSSLELGDSALYFCASSAQGNTEAFFGQGTRLTVV.

The gene calls are TRBV5-1 and TRBJ2-7, with a weak D call TRBD2 (5 bases). This CDR3 region has 13 residues. The germline CDR1 and CDR2 sequences are SGHRS and YFSETQ. V was clipped by 4 bases and J by 1 base, with 9 bases between them. The chain's CDR3 is CASSPAASYEQYF. The CDR3 DNA reads TGCGCCAGCAGCCCAGCGGCATCCTACGAGCAGTACTTC. Together with reference TRBV5-1 and TRBJ2-7, the CDR3 gives the full variable domain: KAGVTQTPRYLIKTRGQQVTLSCSPISGHRSVSWYQQTPGQGLQFLFEYFSETQRNKGNFPGRFSGRQFSNSRSEMNVSTLELGDSALYLCASSPAASYEQYFGPGTRLTVT.

The chain carries TRBV2 and TRBJ2-5; 12 bases line up with TRBD2. In germline, CDR1 is SNHLY, CDR2 FYNNEI. The CDR3 has 16 residues. Losses at the gene ends were 6 bases for V and 4 bases for J; bases not matched to a gene: 9. The CDR3, as DNA: TGTGCCAGCAGCCGGACTAGCGGGACTAGGGGAGAGACCCAGTACTTC. Amino acid sequence: CASSRTSGTRGETQYF. Based on the CDR3 plus reference TRBV2 and TRBJ2-5, the full variable domain is EPEVTQTPSHQVTQMGQEVILRCVPISNHLYFYWYRQILGQKVEFLVSFYNNEISEKSEIFDDQFSVERPDGSNFTLKIRSTKLEDSAMYFCASSRTSGTRGETQYFGPGTRLLVL.

With respect to this clone: Mismatch with germline at one junction end may stem from a read error. V is TRBV9 and J is TRBJ2-5; possible D gene TRBD2, 6 bases. Germline loops: CDR1 SGDLS, CDR2 YYNGEE. The CDR3 runs to 14 residues. In DNA, the CDR3 is TGTGCCAGCAGAAGCCGGGACTTACAAGAGGCCCAGTACTTC. It yields the protein CASRSRDLQEAQYF.

CDR3 residues: CASSLARGATARDRNTIYF. CDR3 DNA sequence: TGTGCCAGCAGCTTAGCCCGGGGGGCAACCGCCCGGGACAGAAACACCATATATTTT. This chain connects TRBV7-8 to TRBJ1-3; perhaps TRBD1 as D (6 bases). Trimming cost V 0 bases and J 5 bases, with 23 bases left between them. The CDR3 totals 19 residues. Germline-derived CDR1 and CDR2 are SGHVS and FQNEAQ.

V and J are TRBV5-6 and TRBJ2-7, with 10 bases identical to TRBD2. From germline, CDR1 is SGHDT and CDR2 YYEEEE. CDR3 length: 16 residues. V shed 4 bases and J 1 base; nucleotides not matched to a gene: 8. The chain's CDR3 is CASSQLVAGGSYEQYF. CDR3 nucleotide sequence: TGTGCCAGCAGCCAGCTGGTAGCGGGAGGATCCTACGAGCAGTACTTC.

The sample holds a few counts of this clone. V gene TRBV7-9 combines with J gene TRBJ2-2; 13 nucleotides line up with TRBD2. Unmatched junction bases numbered 4, after V lost 3 bases and J lost 3 bases. Germline V CDR1 and CDR2: SEHNR, FQNEAQ (reference sequence). The CDR3 length is 17 residues. The CDR3 DNA reads TGTGCCAGCAGCTTGGGACTAGCGGGAATGGACACCGGGGAGCTGTTTTTT. Its translation is CASSLGLAGMDTGELFF.

The chain recombines TRBV6-5 with TRBJ2-1; D perhaps matches TRBD1 (5 bases). Trimming removed 6 bases at V and 8 bases at J, with 8 bases between. This CDR3 comprises 11 residues. CDR1 MNHEY and CDR2 SVGAGI come from the germline V gene. The CDR3 loop is CASSIGDEQFF. CDR3 nucleotide sequence: TGTGCCAGCAGCATAGGGGATGAGCAGTTCTTC.

The chain carries TRBV29-1 and TRBJ2-3; TRBD1 matches 8 bases. V lost 8 bases, J lost 3 bases, and 13 bases stayed unmatched. Germline loops: CDR1 SQVTM, CDR2 ANQGSEA. CDR3 length: 15 residues. The DNA for the CDR3 is TGCAGCTCATCGGCGGGTCAGGGGGCGACAGATACGCAGTATTTT. It specifies CSSSAGQGATDTQYF.

This clone was picked up a small number of times. The J gene is TRBJ2-1, the V gene TRBV15; 8 nucleotides match TRBD2. CDR1 and CDR2 (germline): LNHNV, YYDKDF (reference sequence). The length of the CDR3 is 18 residues. The trim removed 0 bases at V and 6 bases at J, leaving 13 bases unmatched. The CDR3 DNA reads as TGTGCCACCAGCAGAGATCTTGGGGCTAGCGGGCGGGGCAATGAGCAGTTCTTC. Its translation: CATSRDLGASGRGNEQFF.

The chain carries TRBV5-1 and TRBJ2-1; the match to TRBD2 covers 15 bases. In germline, CDR1 is SGHRS, CDR2 YFSETQ. V gave up 4 bases and J gave up 3 bases; unmatched junction bases: 5. The CDR3 extends over 17 amino acids. The CDR3 sequence: CASSPGLAGGIYNEQFF. DNA of the CDR3: TGCGCCAGCAGCCCCGGACTAGCGGGGGGGATCTACAATGAGCAGTTCTTC.

This clone was picked up a small number of times. This sequence joins TRBV9 and TRBJ1-1; D gene ambiguous. Trimming cost V 0 bases and J 4 bases, with 7 bases left between them. Germline V gene data show CDR1 as SGDLS and CDR2 as YYNGEE. The CDR3 is 13 amino acids. The CDR3 reads CASSVGVITEAFF. The CDR3 DNA reads as TGTGCCAGCAGCGTAGGTGTAATCACTGAAGCTTTCTTT. The full variable domain, in which reference TRBV9 and TRBJ1-1 provide the parts outside the CDR3, is DSGVTQTPKHLITATGQRVTLRCSPRSGDLSVYWYQQSLDQGLQFLIQYYNGEERAKGNILERFSAQQFPDLHSELNLSSLELGDSALYFCASSVGVITEAFFGQGTRLTVV.

The chain joins TRBV4-2 to TRBJ2-3; 7 bases map to TRBD2. V lost 0 bases to trimming and J lost 3 bases; unmatched junction nucleotides: 12. CDR3 length: 18 amino acids. The germline gives CDR1 LGHNA, CDR2 YNFKEQ. The CDR3 DNA reads as TGTGCCAGCAGCCAAGATTCGGGGCGCGGGAGTGGGACAGATACGCAGTATTTT. This sequence encodes CASSQDSGRGSGTDTQYF.

CDR3: CASSIGGGSGNTEAFF. DNA for the CDR3: TGTGCCAGTAGTATTGGCGGGGGCAGCGGGAACACTGAAGCTTTCTTT. The chain links TRBV19 to TRBJ1-1; weak D call: TRBD1 (6 bases). This CDR3 has 16 residues. Trimming took off 3 bases at V and 1 base at J, with 15 bases between the two ends. Germline values: CDR1 LNHDA, CDR2 SQIVND (reference sequence).

A few counts support this clone. The chain links TRBV4-3 to TRBJ1-1; D call uncertain. The length of the CDR3 is 13 residues. Germline values: CDR1 LGHNA, CDR2 YSLEER. Trimming removed 0 bases from V and 1 base from J, with 3 bases in between. The CDR3 loop reads CASSQDRNTEAFF. The CDR3 nucleotides are TGCGCCAGCAGCCAAGACAGGAACACTGAAGCTTTCTTT.

This clone showed up just once. This chain links TRBV7-2 with TRBJ2-7, with 7 bases that match TRBD2. V dropped 5 bases and J dropped 2; count of bases not matched to a gene: 9. This CDR3 is built from 15 residues. Germline loops: CDR1 SGHTA, CDR2 FQGNSA. CDR3 bases: TGTGCCAGCAGCCCCCCCGGACTAGTCACCTACGAGCAGTACTTC. Its protein product is CASSPPGLVTYEQYF.

The gene calls are TRBV28 and TRBJ1-3; a possible D gene is TRBD1 (6 bases). In germline, CDR1 is MDHEN, CDR2 SYDVKM. Trimming removed 6 bases from V and 0 bases from J, with 15 bases in between. This CDR3 is built from 16 residues. The CDR3 DNA is TGTGCCAGCAGCCCACCGGGACACGGCTCTGGAAACACCATATATTTT. Translating it yields CASSPPGHGSGNTIYF.

V usage is TRBV28 and J usage is TRBJ2-7; 8 bases agree with TRBD2. V lost 7 bases, J lost 4 bases, and 6 bases stayed unmatched. Germline lookup yields CDR1 MDHEN and CDR2 SYDVKM. This CDR3 has 13 residues. The DNA for the CDR3 is TGTGCCAGCAAGCCGGGGGGGGTTTACGAGCAGTACTTC. Amino acid sequence: CASKPGGVYEQYF.

V gene TRBV9 combines with J gene TRBJ2-7, with D possibly being TRBD1 (6 bases). V gave up 4 bases and J gave up 2 bases, with 13 bases separating them. This CDR3 contains 14 residues. The V gene's germline CDR1 is SGDLS and CDR2 YYNGEE. In DNA form, the CDR3 reads TGTGCCAGCAGCTCTCAGGGGCTGCCCTACGAGCAGTACTTC. Amino acid sequence: CASSSQGLPYEQYF.

V gene TRBV6-1 combines with J gene TRBJ1-5; D call uncertain. The V and J ends lost 8 bases and 4 bases respectively, with 12 bases between them. CDR1 MNHNS and CDR2 SASEGT come from the germline V gene. The CDR3 is made up of 13 amino acids. The CDR3 nucleotides are TGTGCCAGCGCGACGTGGAGTAATCAGCCCCAGCATTTT. Translated: CASATWSNQPQHF.

The chain recombines TRBV2 with TRBJ2-3; 16 bases agree with TRBD2. V dropped 2 bases and J dropped 6; count of bases not matched to a gene: 2. Germline V gene sequence: CDR1 SNHLY, CDR2 FYNNEI. The CDR3 sequence is 16 residues long. CDR3 region: CASSESGLAGGDTQYF. Written as DNA, the CDR3 is TGTGCCAGCAGTGAATCGGGACTAGCGGGAGGGGATACGCAGTATTTT. Full variable domain (missing parts from reference TRBV2 and TRBJ2-3): EPEVTQTPSHQVTQMGQEVILRCVPISNHLYFYWYRQILGQKVEFLVSFYNNEISEKSEIFDDQFSVERPDGSNFTLKIRSTKLEDSAMYFCASSESGLAGGDTQYFGPGTRLTVL.

This chain joins TRBV6-5 and TRBJ2-1; the D is unclear. Germline V gene sequence: CDR1 MNHEY, CDR2 SVGAGI. Trimming took off 8 bases at V and 7 bases at J, with 9 bases between the two ends. This CDR3 comprises 11 residues. CDR3 in amino acids: CASHAGNEQFF. The CDR3 nucleotides read TGTGCCAGCCACGCCGGGAATGAGCAGTTCTTC.

J is TRBJ2-1 and V is TRBV7-2; 11 bases align to TRBD2. With 5 bases clipped from V and 1 base from J, the junction kept 10 bases outside the gene matches. The CDR3 loop spans 18 amino acids. In germline, CDR1 is SGHTA, CDR2 FQGNSA. CDR3 nucleotide sequence: TGTGCCAGCAGCCAGATAGCGGGAGGGTCTTGGTCCTACAATGAGCAGTTCTTC. Translated, it gives CASSQIAGGSWSYNEQFF.

The CDR3 region is CASSHGQQETQYF. The CDR3, as DNA: TGCGCCAGCAGTCATGGACAGCAAGAGACCCAGTACTTC. This sequence joins TRBV5-1 and TRBJ2-5, with a tentative D call TRBD1 (6 bases). V lost 5 bases to trimming and J lost 2 bases, with 10 bases between them. Germline values: CDR1 SGHRS, CDR2 YFSETQ. CDR3 length: 13 residues.

Here the CDR3 reads CASRSPGAEPTDTQYF. CDR3 sequence (DNA): TGTGCCAGCCGCTCCCCCGGAGCGGAGCCCACAGATACGCAGTATTTT. This chain joins TRBV28 and TRBJ2-3; possible D gene TRBD2, 5 bases. Trimming pared 8 bases from V and 2 bases from J, leaving 20 bases between. The CDR3 has 16 residues. Germline V lookup: CDR1 MDHEN, CDR2 SYDVKM.

The chain employs TRBV27 and TRBJ2-7; 8 bases agree with TRBD1. This CDR3 is built from 14 residues. Germline CDR1 is MNHEY and CDR2 is SMNVEV (reference sequence). V gave up 5 bases and J gave up 1 base; unmatched junction bases: 4. The CDR3 nucleotides read TGTGCCAGCAGTCCTCGGACAGGGTCCTACGAGCAGTACTTC. Translation: CASSPRTGSYEQYF.

This CDR3 is CAWLGPPAYEQYF. The CDR3, as DNA: TGTGCCTGGTTGGGCCCGCCGGCCTACGAGCAGTACTTC. The J gene is TRBJ2-7, the V gene TRBV30; unclear D gene. Trimming pared 5 bases from V and 2 bases from J, leaving 13 bases between. This CDR3 is built from 13 residues. Germline values: CDR1 GTSNPN, CDR2 SVGIG (reference sequence).